This T cell receptor (beta chain) was recovered during a study of OX40 agonist ivuxolimab in advanced cancers. Findings and limits, study-wide: Clonal expansion in partial responders at 0.1-3.0 mg/kg ranked among the lowest. Expanded clones were, on average, more numerous in CD8+ T cells than in CD4+.

Concerning this clone itself: Its cognate antigen is unknown.

V was pared by 5 bases and J by 5 bases, with 11 bases of the junction left unmatched. From germline, CDR1 is SNHLY and CDR2 FYNNEI. The CDR3 is 16 amino acids. Sequenced by immunoSEQ multiplex PCR; TCRdb stores in-frame clones only, minus some. This sample carries about 130,000 clones, around 90% of them seen once, and the ten largest clones take 0.81%. V and J are TRBV2 and TRBJ1-2; 10 positions match TRBD1. The TCR sequence derives from an adult with an advanced solid tumor such as melanoma, head and neck, liver or kidney cancer. The input for sequencing was CD4+ or CD8+ T cells sorted from blood, taken in a trial of the OX40 agonist ivuxolimab. The CDR3 DNA is TGTGCCAGCAGTCAAGTTCCGACAGGGGGCGCGTATGGCTACACCTTC. This translates into CASSQVPTGGAYGYTF.